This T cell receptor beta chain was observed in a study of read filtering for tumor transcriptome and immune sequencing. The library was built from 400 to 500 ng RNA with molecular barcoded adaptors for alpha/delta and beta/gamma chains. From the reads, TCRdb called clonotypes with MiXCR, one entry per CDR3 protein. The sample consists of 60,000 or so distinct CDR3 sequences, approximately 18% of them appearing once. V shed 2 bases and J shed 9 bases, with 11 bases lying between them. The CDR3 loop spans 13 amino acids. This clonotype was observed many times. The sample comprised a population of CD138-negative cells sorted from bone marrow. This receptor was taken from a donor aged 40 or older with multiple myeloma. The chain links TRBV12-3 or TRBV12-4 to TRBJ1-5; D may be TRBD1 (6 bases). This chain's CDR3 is CASSLRGGSPQHF. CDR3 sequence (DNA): TGTGCCAGCAGTTTAAGGGGGGGGTCGCCCCAGCATTTT.